This T cell receptor (beta chain) was obtained from a study of blood T cell repertoires in COVID-19. The wider study: Italy, Spain and the United States were the sources of the convalescent and acute COVID-19 samples. The cDNA or gDNA used as material had been derived from T cells, B-cell-depleted T cells, or PBMCs.

Deletions cut 5 bases from V and 0 bases from J, with 18 bases between. Germline lookup yields CDR1 SGHNT and CDR2 YYREEE (reference sequence). This CDR3 spans 17 amino acids. Seattle-derived patients entered the study during active infection and were followed longitudinally. Per the authors' pipeline: Researchers report that nucleated cell counts were estimated from reference gene primer amplification. Sequencing used immunoSEQ multiplex PCR; TCRdb keeps in-frame clones, though not all of them. V and J calls and clone size are as listed in that table; D and trimming were resolved from the DNA. The data contain some 40,000 clones, around nine tenths of them seen just once; the ten biggest clones take up around 0.37%.

This sequence joins TRBV5-4 and TRBJ2-1; tentatively, D is TRBD1 (8 bases). The origin of this receptor is a man in his forties or fifties with COVID-19, enrolled during active disease. The sequencing sample was made of peripheral blood. As DNA, the CDR3 is TGTGCCAGCAGGCCAACAGGGGGGGGAAACTCCTACAATGAGCAGTTCTTC. Its protein is CASRPTGGGNSYNEQFF.